Shown below are 4 T cell receptor beta chains from a single sample sequenced in a study of spatial heterogeneity in lung cancer. Study results and limitations: The study found that expanded intratumoral alpha and beta TCR counts tracked tumor mutation counts.

For these receptors, no antigen is known. Sample time point: sample taken at primary tumor resection. Using its own MiXCR run on the 5' RACE reads, TCRdb lists one record per CDR3 protein. The table records about 800 distinct CDR3 sequences, about an eighth of them present only once. Source: lung tumor tissue, taken at surgery. The receptors originated from a male donor with early-stage non-small cell lung cancer.

This clonotype is categorized as large. This beta chain lies outside the target of a library built for alpha chains; its clone size means little. J is TRBJ2-5 and V is TRBV20-1; a possible D gene is TRBD2 (6 bases). Germline V gives CDR1 DFQATT, CDR2 SNEGSKA (reference sequence). The length of the CDR3 is 13 residues. Deletions cut 0 bases from V and 5 bases from J, with 10 bases between. The DNA of the CDR3 is TGCAGTGCTAGAGAGGGACTGTTGGAGACCCAGTACTTC. This gives the protein CSAREGLLETQYF.

By share, this clonotype counts as large. Found in a library prepared for alpha chains, this beta chain is an off-target read, and its abundance has little meaning. The rearrangement links TRBV28 to TRBJ1-1; no firm D call. The CDR3 totals 11 residues. The germline V gene has CDR1 MDHEN and CDR2 SYDVKM. V was cut by 5 bases and J by 4 bases, with 5 bases left in between. DNA for the CDR3: TGTGCCAGCAGTCGGGGCACTGAAGCTTTCTTT. Residues: CASSRGTEAFF.

In its sample, this clonotype ranks as large. This beta chain slipped into a library made for alpha chains as a stray read, so its size is not meaningful. The genes are TRBV11-2 and TRBJ1-1, with D unresolved. Trimming removed 4 bases at V and 4 bases at J, with 7 bases between. CDR1 is SGHAT, CDR2 FQNNGV, per germline. This CDR3 has 12 residues. For the CDR3, the DNA is TGTGCCAGCAGCTACCGGGGCACTGAAGCTTTCTTT. Translating gives CASSYRGTEAFF. Full variable domain (rest looked up from reference TRBV11-2 and TRBJ1-1): EAGVAQSPRYKIIEKRQSVAFWCNPISGHATLYWYQQILGQGPKLLIQFQNNGVVDDSQLPKDRFSAERLKGVDSTLKIQPAKLEDSAVYLCASSYRGTEAFFGQGTRLTVV.

This clonotype occurred a few times. Within a library made for alpha chains, this beta chain is off target, and its count is uninformative. The chain combines TRBV6-5 with TRBJ2-3; tentative D call: TRBD2 (5 bases). CDR1 and CDR2 (germline): MNHEY, SVGAGI. CDR3 length: 15 amino acids. V was cut by 5 bases and J by 1 base, with 13 bases left in between. This CDR3 reads CASSLRGEGTDTQYF. In DNA form, the CDR3 reads TGTGCCAGCAGTCTACGGGGAGAGGGCACAGATACGCAGTATTTT.